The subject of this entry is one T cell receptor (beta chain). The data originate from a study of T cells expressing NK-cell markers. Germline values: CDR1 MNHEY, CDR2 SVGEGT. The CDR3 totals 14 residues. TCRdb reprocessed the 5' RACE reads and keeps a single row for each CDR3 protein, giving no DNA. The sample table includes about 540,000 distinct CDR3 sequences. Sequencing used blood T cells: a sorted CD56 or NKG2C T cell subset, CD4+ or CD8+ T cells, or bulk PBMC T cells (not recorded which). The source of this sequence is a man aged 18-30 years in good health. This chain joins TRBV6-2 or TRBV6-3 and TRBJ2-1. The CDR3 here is CASSFVGPDNEQFF.